This paragraph reports one TCR beta chain. As yet, its antigen is unknown. With V trimmed by 0 bases and J by 2 bases, 8 bases remained unmatched. This CDR3 contains 16 residues. Germline CDR1 SGHRS, CDR2 YFSETQ. TCRdb's table, derived via immunoSEQ multiplex PCR, lists solely in-frame clones and lacks some. There are roughly 67,000 clones in the sample; about 87% occur only once, and under 4.5% lies in the top ten. The sample originates from a study of OX40 agonist ivuxolimab in advanced cancers. For the study at large: An agonistic anti-OX40 (CD134) antibody, ivuxolimab, was used to treat the patients. Broader study findings: Some nonresponders also had low normalized T-cell clonal expansion.

The chain joins TRBV5-1 to TRBJ2-7, with TRBD1 matching 7 bases. The TCR comes from an adult with an advanced solid tumor such as melanoma, head and neck, liver or kidney cancer. The sequencing here drew on CD4+ or CD8+ T cells sorted from blood, taken in a trial of the OX40 agonist ivuxolimab. DNA of the CDR3: TGCGCCAGCAGCTTGGCCGAACAGGGGACCACCTACGAGCAGTACTTC. Translation gives CASSLAEQGTTYEQYF.